These 10 T cell receptor beta chains originate from one sample sequenced in a study of blood T cell repertoires in COVID-19. Some clones are missing from TCRdb's copy, which holds only in-frame ones; the method was immunoSEQ multiplex PCR. The sample contains 150,000 to 200,000 clones, 85% to 90% of which appear only once. The sample comprised peripheral blood. These receptors were taken from a young man with acute or convalescent COVID-19.

The chain is built from TRBV28 and TRBJ1-2; D is uncertain. Germline V gene data show CDR1 as MDHEN and CDR2 as SYDVKM. The CDR3 covers 14 residues. V lost 4 bases and J 8 bases, leaving 17 bases between the germline ends. CDR3 in amino acids: CASSSRPHYEGYTF. In DNA, the CDR3 is TGTGCCAGCAGTTCCAGGCCCCATTATGAAGGCTACACCTTC.

This chain connects TRBV7-9 to TRBJ2-1; TRBD2 agrees at 9 bases. V dropped 1 base and J dropped 6; count of bases not matched to a gene: 7. Per the germline V gene, CDR1 is SEHNR and CDR2 is FQNEAQ (reference sequence). CDR3 size: 16 residues. The CDR3 is CASSLVSRGGINEQFF. The DNA for the CDR3 is TGTGCCAGCAGCTTAGTTTCGCGGGGGGGTATCAATGAGCAGTTCTTC.

The chain is built from TRBV19 and TRBJ1-5; TRBD1 is a possible D gene (6 bases). Trimming removed 5 bases from V and 2 bases from J, with 10 bases in between. The germline gives CDR1 LNHDA, CDR2 SQIVND (reference sequence). The CDR3 extends over 14 amino acids. The CDR3 reads CASSPGVGNQPQHF. In DNA form, the CDR3 reads TGTGCCAGTAGTCCAGGGGTCGGCAATCAGCCCCAGCATTTT.

The genes are TRBV10-3 and TRBJ2-7, with TRBD1 as a possible D gene (5 bases). V was trimmed by 8 bases and J by 6 bases, leaving 17 bases between them. This CDR3 region has 13 residues. Germline assignment: CDR1 ENHRY and CDR2 SYGVKD. CDR3 in DNA: TGTGCCATCGGGGCGGCAGATAACTTCGAGCAGTACTTC. This codes for CAIGAADNFEQYF.

In DNA form, the CDR3 reads TGTGCCAGCAGCGACAGGGGGAGGAGGACTGAAGCTTTCTTT. Translating gives CASSDRGRRTEAFF. The rearrangement uses TRBV3-1 (or the pseudogene TRBV3-2) and TRBJ1-1; 9 bases line up with TRBD1. CDR3 length: 14 amino acids. Trimming at V came to 5 bases and at J to 5 bases, leaving 6 bases not matched to a gene. Germline CDR1 is LGHDT and CDR2 is YNNKEL (reference sequence).

This chain's CDR3 is CASSLAGPGRNEQYF. In DNA form, the CDR3 reads TGTGCCAGCAGCTTAGCTGGGCCAGGGAGGAACGAGCAGTACTTC. The chain combines TRBV7-8 with TRBJ2-7, with D possibly being TRBD2 (6 bases). Germline-derived CDR1 and CDR2 are SGHVS and FQNEAQ. Trimming stripped 0 bases from V and 5 bases from J, with 14 bases between. There are 15 residues in the CDR3.

The gene calls are TRBV14 and TRBJ2-2, with TRBD2 identical over 11 bases. The ends lost 4 bases at V and 5 bases at J; junction bases unmatched: 6. The germline gives CDR1 SGHDN, CDR2 FVKESK. The CDR3 length is 16 residues. In DNA, the CDR3 is TGTGCCAGCAGCCGATTGACTAGCGGGGCAACCGGGGAGCTGTTTTTT. Translated, it gives CASSRLTSGATGELFF.

Turning to this clone: Other DNA sequences in this sample translate to the same CDR3. V is TRBV18 and J is TRBJ1-5, with TRBD1 as a possible D gene (6 bases). Germline CDR1 is KGHSH and CDR2 is LQKENI. The CDR3 is 14 amino acids. Trimming removed 3 bases at V and 7 bases at J, with 13 bases between. The CDR3 sequence is CASSPGGAGQPQHF. DNA for the CDR3: TGTGCCAGCTCACCGGGGGGGGCGGGGCAGCCCCAGCATTTT. Full variable domain (outside the CDR3, taken from reference TRBV18 and TRBJ1-5): NAGVMQNPRHLVRRRGQEARLRCSPMKGHSHVYWYRQLPEEGLKFMVYLQKENIIDESGMPKERFSAEFPKEGPSILRIQQVVRGDSAAYFCASSPGGAGQPQHFGDGTRLSIL.

CDR3 region: CASGSGRDNQPQHF. The CDR3, as DNA: TGTGCCTCGGGCTCTGGGAGGGATAATCAGCCCCAGCATTTT. V is TRBV2 and J is TRBJ1-5; D is unresolved. The CDR3 length is 14 residues. Trimming shortened V by 11 bases and J by 4 bases, and 18 bases separated the two germline ends. Germline V gene sequence: CDR1 SNHLY, CDR2 FYNNEI.

The chain is built from TRBV11-2 and TRBJ1-1; the D is unclear. Germline lookup yields CDR1 SGHAT and CDR2 FQNNGV. The CDR3 consists of 12 residues. V lost 1 base and J 9 bases, leaving 9 bases between the germline ends. This CDR3 is CASSLVYSKAFF. CDR3 nucleotides: TGTGCCAGCAGCTTAGTATACTCTAAAGCTTTCTTT.